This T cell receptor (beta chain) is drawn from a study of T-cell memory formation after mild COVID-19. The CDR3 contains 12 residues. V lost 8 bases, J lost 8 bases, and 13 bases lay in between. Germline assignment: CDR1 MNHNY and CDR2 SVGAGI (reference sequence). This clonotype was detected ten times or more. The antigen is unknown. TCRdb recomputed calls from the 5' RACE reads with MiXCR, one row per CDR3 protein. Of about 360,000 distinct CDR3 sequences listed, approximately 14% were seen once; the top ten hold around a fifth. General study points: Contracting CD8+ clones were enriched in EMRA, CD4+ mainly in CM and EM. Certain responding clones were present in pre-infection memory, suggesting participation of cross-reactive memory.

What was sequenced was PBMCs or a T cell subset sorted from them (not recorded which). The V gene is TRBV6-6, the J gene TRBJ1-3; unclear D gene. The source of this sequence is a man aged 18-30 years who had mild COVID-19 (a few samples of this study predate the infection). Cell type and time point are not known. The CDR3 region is CASVAVSDTIYF. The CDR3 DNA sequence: TGTGCCAGCGTCGCGGTTTCCGACACCATATATTTT.